This entry describes one T cell receptor beta chain. V was trimmed by 8 bases and J by 3 bases, leaving 15 bases between them. This CDR3 spans 14 amino acids. The V gene's germline CDR1 is MNHEY and CDR2 SVGAGI. The data derive from a study of control samples from healthy donors and cancer patients. TCRdb's copy holds only in-frame clones and misses some; the assay was immunoSEQ multiplex PCR. The profile shows roughly 120,000 clones, roughly 91% of them singletons. The sequencing sample was made of blood. The TCR originated in a woman aged 70-85 years in good health. The V and J genes are TRBV6-5 and TRBJ2-3; D remains unclear. The CDR3 sequence is CASGRVSTTDTQYF. The CDR3 DNA reads TGTGCCAGCGGCCGGGTCTCGACGACAGATACGCAGTATTTT.